These 7 T cell receptor beta chains were sequenced from one sample in a study of blood T cells in healthy people across ages. Next came a second PCR, run for about 7 to 12 cycles, which used a sample-barcoded 5' primer along with a J-beta primer mix. TCRdb re-analysed the 5' RACE reads in MiXCR, keeping a single row per CDR3 protein. Among 780,000 or so distinct CDR3 sequences listed, roughly 25% were seen once. This sample was shared with a second study, whose subject was T cells of mothers and their children.

Sequenced material: blood. The receptors here all came from a boy between 10 and 17 years old in good health.

This clonotype appeared a few times. The rearrangement uses TRBV20-1 and TRBJ2-5, with D maybe TRBD1 (6 bases). The end of the DNA aligns better with TRBJ2-7, so the J call may be wrong. CDR3 length equals 15 residues. The germline V gene has CDR1 DFQATT and CDR2 SNEGSKA (reference sequence). The DNA for the CDR3 is TGCAGTGCTAGAGGCAGGGGCTACCCCTCCTACGAGCAGTACTTC. Amino acid sequence: CSARGRGYPSYEQYF.

In its sample, this clonotype was seen a few times. This chain links TRBV29-1 with TRBJ1-1, with D possibly matching TRBD1 (5 bases). The CDR3 is 13 amino acids. Trimming cost V 8 bases and J 5 bases, with 18 bases left between them. CDR1 is SQVTM, CDR2 ANQGSEA, per germline. The CDR3 DNA reads as TGCAGCATCGAGGGTCGGGGGGAGACTGAAGCTTTCTTT. It specifies CSIEGRGETEAFF.

This clonotype was seen repeatedly, ten times or more. J is TRBJ1-1 and V is TRBV7-9; no definite D call. V was shortened by 7 bases and J by 2 bases, with 11 bases between the two germline ends. Germline V gene sequence: CDR1 SEHNR, CDR2 FQNEAQ (reference sequence). CDR3 length equals 13 residues. CDR3 protein: CASTSWANTEAFF. CDR3 nucleotides: TGTGCCAGCACCTCGTGGGCTAACACTGAAGCTTTCTTT.

This rearrangement joins TRBV13 to TRBJ2-2; 9 nucleotides line up with TRBD2. Trimming took 2 bases from V and 2 from J; bases not matched to a gene: 6. CDR1 and CDR2 (germline): PRHDT, FYEKMQ (reference sequence). There are 17 residues in the CDR3. The CDR3 loop reads CASSLNGLANNTGELFF. The CDR3 region has the DNA TGTGCCAGCAGCTTAAACGGACTAGCGAACAACACCGGGGAGCTGTTTTTT.

This clonotype was counted between two and nine times. J is TRBJ1-4 and V is TRBV4-3; no clear D gene. Germline V gene lookup returns CDR1 LGHNA and CDR2 YSLEER. The CDR3 sequence is 15 residues long. The V end lost 4 bases, the J end lost 7 bases, and 16 bases lay between the germline ends. CDR3 sequence reads: CASSREGSSGEKLFF. The CDR3 nucleotides read TGCGCCAGCAGCCGGGAGGGATCTTCGGGTGAAAAACTGTTTTTT.

This clonotype showed up many times. The V call is TRBV4-3, the J call TRBJ2-7; unclear D gene. V was trimmed by 0 bases and J by 0 bases, leaving 3 bases between them. Germline CDR1 and CDR2: LGHNA and YSLEER. This CDR3 comprises 13 residues. As DNA, the CDR3 is TGCGCCAGCAGCCAAGAAGCCTCCTACGAGCAGTACTTC. It specifies CASSQEASYEQYF.

This chain uses TRBV15 with TRBJ1-5; possible D gene TRBD1, 6 bases. The germline gives CDR1 LNHNV, CDR2 YYDKDF (reference sequence). Trimming stripped 3 bases from V and 1 base from J, with 10 bases between. CDR3 length: 15 amino acids. The CDR3, as DNA: TGTGCCACCAGCAGTTACCAGGGGAGCAATCAGCCCCAGCATTTT. Residues: CATSSYQGSNQPQHF.